Each of the 3 T cell receptor beta chains below was sequenced from the same sample in a study of immune heterogeneity within non-small cell lung tumors. In a multiplex PCR, 32 V and 13 J primers amplified TCR beta CDR3. Each CDR3 protein is one row after TCRdb ran MiXCR on the multiplex PCR reads. The sample comprises around 3,600 distinct CDR3 sequences, roughly 35% of which are singletons, and under 15% rests with the top ten. Bulk tumor gDNA, roughly 600 ng per sample, served as the TCR template. Surgery yielded several widely spaced biopsies per primary tumor. Curative surgery was performed on patients who had untreated, newly diagnosed non-small cell lung cancer. Source material: lung tumor tissue. Every receptor here comes from an older man with non-small cell lung cancer.

This chain links TRBV12-3 or TRBV12-4 with TRBJ2-5; D unclear. The CDR3 loop spans 12 amino acids. The V end was cut by 4 bases, the J end by 1 base, with 4 bases between. The CDR3 region is CASSSIQETQYF. CDR3 DNA: TGTGCCAGCAGTTCCATCCAAGAGACCCAGTACTTC.

Only a few counts were recorded for this clonotype. The chain recombines TRBV30 with TRBJ1-6, with D uncertain. Trimming pared 3 bases from V and 7 bases from J, leaving 4 bases between. Germline assignment: CDR1 GTSNPN and CDR2 SVGIG (reference sequence). This CDR3 contains 11 residues. The CDR3 loop is CAWSKNSPLHF. CDR3 in DNA: TGTGCCTGGAGCAAAAATTCACCCCTCCACTTT.

The chain links TRBV28 to TRBJ2-3; D gene unclear. Gene TRBJ2-7 matches the end of the DNA better, so the J call may be wrong. Germline loops: CDR1 MDHEN, CDR2 SYDVKM. CDR3 size: 14 residues. In DNA form, the CDR3 reads TGTGCCAGCAGGACCCGGTACAGTTTCTTCGAGCAGTACTTC. This gives the protein CASRTRYSFFEQYF.